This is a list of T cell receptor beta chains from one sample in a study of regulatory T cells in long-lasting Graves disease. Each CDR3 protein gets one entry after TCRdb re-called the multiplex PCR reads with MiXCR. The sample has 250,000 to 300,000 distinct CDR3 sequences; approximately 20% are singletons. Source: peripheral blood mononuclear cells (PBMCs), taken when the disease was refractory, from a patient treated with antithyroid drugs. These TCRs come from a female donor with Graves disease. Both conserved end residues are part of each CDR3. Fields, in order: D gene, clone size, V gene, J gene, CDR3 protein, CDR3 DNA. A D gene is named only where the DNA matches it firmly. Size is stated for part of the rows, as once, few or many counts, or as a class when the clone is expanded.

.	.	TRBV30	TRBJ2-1	CAFHPSSYNEQFF	TGTGCCTTCCACCCGAGCTCCTACAATGAGCAGTTCTTC
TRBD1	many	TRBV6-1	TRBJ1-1	CASSELRGPEAFF	TGTGCCAGCAGTGAATTGAGGGGGCCTGAAGCTTTCTTT
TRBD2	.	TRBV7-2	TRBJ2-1	CASSLDASGRLGNEQFF	TGTGCCAGCAGCTTAGACGCTAGCGGGAGGTTAGGGAATGAGCAGTTCTTC
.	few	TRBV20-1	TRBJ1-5	CSAAGGGNQPQHF	TGCAGTGCCGCGGGGGGGGGCAATCAGCCCCAGCATTTT
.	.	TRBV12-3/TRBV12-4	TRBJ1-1	CASSLGAEHEAFF	TGTGCCAGCAGTTTGGGGGCAGAGCATGAAGCTTTCTTT
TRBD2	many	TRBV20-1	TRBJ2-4	CSARELAGVDIQYF	TGCAGTGCTAGAGAACTAGCGGGAGTTGACATTCAGTACTTC
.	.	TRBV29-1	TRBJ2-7	CSVSRTTTLDEQYF	TGCAGCGTTTCCCGGACTACTACTCTTGACGAGCAGTACTTC
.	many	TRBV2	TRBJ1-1	CASSEWGYGEAFF	TGTGCCAGCAGTGAATGGGGGTATGGGGAAGCTTTCTTT
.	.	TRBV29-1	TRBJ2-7	CSVVRADYPYEQYF	TGCAGCGTTGTGAGGGCAGATTACCCCTACGAGCAGTACTTC
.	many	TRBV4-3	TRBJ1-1	CASSQDLMNTEAFF	TGCGCCAGCAGCCAAGATTTAATGAACACTGAAGCTTTCTTT
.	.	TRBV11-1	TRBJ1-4	CASSTRGGREEKLFF	TGTGCCAGCAGCACCCGGGGGGGAAGAGAAGAAAAACTGTTTTTT
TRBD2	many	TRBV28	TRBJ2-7	CASSRTSGRAYEQYF	TGTGCCAGCAGTCGGACTAGCGGGAGGGCCTACGAGCAGTACTTC
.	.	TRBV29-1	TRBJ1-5	CSVVTGGDQPQHF	TGCAGCGTTGTAACGGGGGGGGATCAGCCCCAGCATTTT
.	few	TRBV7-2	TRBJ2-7	CASSLVGTNEQYF	TGTGCCAGCAGCTTAGTTGGGACAAACGAGCAGTACTTC
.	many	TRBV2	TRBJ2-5	CASKEQETQYF	TGTGCCAGCAAAGAGCAAGAGACCCAGTACTTC
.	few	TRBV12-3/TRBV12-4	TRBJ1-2	CASSLRGTPANYGYTF	TGTGCCAGCAGTTTAAGGGGGACGCCTGCTAACTATGGCTACACCTTC
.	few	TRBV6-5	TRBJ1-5	CASSYAGDQPQHF	TGTGCCAGCAGTTATGCGGGGGATCAGCCCCAGCATTTT
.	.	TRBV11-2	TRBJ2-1	CASSPSGVAHEQFF	TGTGCCAGCAGCCCGTCAGGGGTAGCGCATGAGCAGTTCTTC
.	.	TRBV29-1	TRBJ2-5	CSVEEGEFIQETQYF	TGCAGCGTTGAAGAAGGGGAGTTTATACAAGAGACCCAGTACTTC
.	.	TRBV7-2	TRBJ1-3	CASSSQGGTGNTIYF	TGTGCCAGCAGCTCTCAAGGGGGTACCGGAAACACCATATATTTT
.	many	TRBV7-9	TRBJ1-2	CASSLVVSYGYTF	TGTGCCAGCAGCTTAGTTGTATCCTATGGCTACACCTTC
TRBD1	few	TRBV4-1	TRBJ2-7	CASSQVTGTGRYEQYF	TGCGCCAGCAGCCAAGTTACCGGGACAGGGCGGTACGAGCAGTACTTC
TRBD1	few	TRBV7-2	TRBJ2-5	CASSLGDRGLGETQYF	TGTGCCAGCAGCTTAGGGGACAGGGGGTTAGGAGAGACCCAGTACTTC
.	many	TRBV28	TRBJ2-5	CASSSRRGGETQYF	TGTGCCAGCAGTTCCCGGCGAGGTGGAGAGACCCAGTACTTC
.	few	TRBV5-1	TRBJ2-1	CASSLAGFRDNEQFF	TGCGCCAGCAGCTTGGCTGGGTTTCGGGACAATGAGCAGTTCTTC
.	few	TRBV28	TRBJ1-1	CASSAGGKNTEAFF	TGTGCCAGCAGCGCAGGTGGAAAGAACACTGAAGCTTTCTTT
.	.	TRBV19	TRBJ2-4	CASSATSQGIRDIQYF	TGTGCCAGTAGTGCAACCTCACAGGGTATTCGGGACATTCAGTACTTC
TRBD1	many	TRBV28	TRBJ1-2	CASSSSGQVKIVGYTF	TGTGCCAGCAGTTCCTCGGGACAGGTTAAGATTGTCGGCTACACCTTC
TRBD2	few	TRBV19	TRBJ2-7	CASSMRRGTDYEQYF	TGTGCCAGTAGTATGCGGCGGGGGACGGACTACGAGCAGTACTTC
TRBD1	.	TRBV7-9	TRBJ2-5	CASSLGGTVDF	TGTGCCAGCAGCTTAGGGGGGACAGTCGACTTC
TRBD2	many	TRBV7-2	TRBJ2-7	CASSLSSGASYEQYF	TGTGCCAGCAGCTTATCTAGCGGGGCCTCCTACGAGCAGTACTTC
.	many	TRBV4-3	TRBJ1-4	CASSQAGFNEKLFF	TGCGCCAGCAGCCAGGCAGGGTTTAATGAAAAACTGTTTTTT